What follows describes a single T cell receptor beta chain. The antigen remains undetermined. V was pared by 6 bases and J by 4 bases, with 7 bases of the junction left unmatched. The CDR3 contains 15 residues. Germline-derived CDR1 and CDR2 are KGHSH and LQKENI. The source of the sample is a study of cytomegalovirus exposure and HLA in healthy donors. For the study at large: In terms of ancestry, the Caucasian-associated cluster contained 75% to 90% of the approximately 400 genotyped donors. General observations from the study: Most TCR beta V segments were productive about 87% or about 30% of the time in an earlier analysis. Accurate prediction of HLA-A and HLA-B alleles (for most subjects) was reportedly achieved from TCR beta sequences.

Vbeta (60) and Jbeta (13) primers were used in the PCR. Here immunoSEQ multiplex PCR was the method, and the copy in TCRdb shows in-frame clones only, minus some. Its listing shows 30,000 to 35,000 clones. The gene calls are TRBV18 and TRBJ1-2; TRBD1 matches 11 bases. The origin of this receptor is a woman in her thirties or forties in good health and CMV-seropositive. Sample: PBMCs. This CDR3 is CASSYGQGASYGYTF. As DNA, the CDR3 is TGTGCCAGCTCCTACGGACAGGGGGCCAGCTATGGCTACACCTTC.